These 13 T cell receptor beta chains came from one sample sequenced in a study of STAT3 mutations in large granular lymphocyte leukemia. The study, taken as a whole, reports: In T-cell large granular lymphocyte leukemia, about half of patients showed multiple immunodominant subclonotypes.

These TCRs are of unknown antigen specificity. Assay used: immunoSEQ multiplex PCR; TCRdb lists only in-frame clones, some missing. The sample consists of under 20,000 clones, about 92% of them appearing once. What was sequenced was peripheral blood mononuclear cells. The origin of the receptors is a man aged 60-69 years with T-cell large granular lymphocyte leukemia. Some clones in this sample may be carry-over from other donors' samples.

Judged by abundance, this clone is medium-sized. CDR3: CASSYTGTSGSEGELFF. DNA for the CDR3: TGTGCCAGCAGCTATACCGGGACTAGCGGGAGCGAGGGGGAGCTGTTTTTT. This rearrangement joins TRBV5-4 to TRBJ2-2, with 14 bases identical to TRBD2. The germline gives CDR1 SGHNT, CDR2 YYREEE (reference sequence). The CDR3 is 17 amino acids. Germline trimming cut 3 bases from V and 8 bases from J; bases unmatched to any gene: 9.

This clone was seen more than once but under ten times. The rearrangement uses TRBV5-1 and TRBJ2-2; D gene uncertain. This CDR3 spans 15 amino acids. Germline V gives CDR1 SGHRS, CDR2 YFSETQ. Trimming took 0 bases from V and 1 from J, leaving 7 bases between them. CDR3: CASSLGQLNTGELFF. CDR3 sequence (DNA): TGCGCCAGCAGCTTGGGGCAGTTGAACACCGGGGAGCTGTTTTTT. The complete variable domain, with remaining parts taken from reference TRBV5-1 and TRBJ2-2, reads KAGVTQTPRYLIKTRGQQVTLSCSPISGHRSVSWYQQTPGQGLQFLFEYFSETQRNKGNFPGRFSGRQFSNSRSEMNVSTLELGDSALYLCASSLGQLNTGELFFGEGSRLTVL.

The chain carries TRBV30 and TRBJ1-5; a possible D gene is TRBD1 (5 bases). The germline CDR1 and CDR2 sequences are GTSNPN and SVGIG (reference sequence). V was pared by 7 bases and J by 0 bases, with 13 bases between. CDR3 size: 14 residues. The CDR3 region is CASGGLYSNQPQHF. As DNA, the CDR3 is TGTGCCTCGGGGGGTCTCTATAGCAATCAGCCCCAGCATTTT. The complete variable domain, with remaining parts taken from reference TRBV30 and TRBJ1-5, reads SQTIHQWPATLVQPVGSPLSLECTVEGTSNPNLYWYRQAAGRGLQLLFYSVGIGQISSEVPQNLSASRPQDRQFILSSKKLLLSDSGFYLCASGGLYSNQPQHFGDGTRLSIL.

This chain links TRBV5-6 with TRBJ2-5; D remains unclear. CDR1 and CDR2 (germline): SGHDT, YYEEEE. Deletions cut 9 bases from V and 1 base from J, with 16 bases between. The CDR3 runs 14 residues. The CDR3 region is CATNLLGTQETQYF. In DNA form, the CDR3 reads TGTGCCACCAATCTTCTGGGCACCCAAGAGACCCAGTACTTC.

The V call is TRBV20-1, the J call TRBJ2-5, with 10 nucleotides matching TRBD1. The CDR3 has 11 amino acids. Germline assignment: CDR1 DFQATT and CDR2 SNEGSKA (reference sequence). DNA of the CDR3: TGCAGCCGGACAGGGGGGGAGACCCAGTACTTC. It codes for CSRTGGETQYF.

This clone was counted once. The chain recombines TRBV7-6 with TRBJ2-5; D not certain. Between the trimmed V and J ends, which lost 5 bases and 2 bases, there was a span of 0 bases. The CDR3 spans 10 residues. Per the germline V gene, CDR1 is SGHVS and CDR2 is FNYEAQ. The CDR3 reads CASSQETQYF. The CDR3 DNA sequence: TGTGCCAGCAGCCAAGAGACCCAGTACTTC.

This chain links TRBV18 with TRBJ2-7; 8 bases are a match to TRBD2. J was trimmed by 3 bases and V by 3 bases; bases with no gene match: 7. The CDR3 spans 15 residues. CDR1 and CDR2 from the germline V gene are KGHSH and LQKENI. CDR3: CASSPASGLLYEQYF. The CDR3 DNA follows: TGTGCCAGCTCACCGGCTAGCGGGCTTCTCTACGAGCAGTACTTC.

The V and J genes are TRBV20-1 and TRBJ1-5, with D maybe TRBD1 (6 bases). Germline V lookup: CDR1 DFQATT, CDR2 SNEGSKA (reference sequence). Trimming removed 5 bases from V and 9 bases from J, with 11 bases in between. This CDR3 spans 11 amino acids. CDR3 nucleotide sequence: TGCAGTGCTGGGGGCGCCAGGCCCCAGCATTTT. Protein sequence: CSAGGARPQHF.

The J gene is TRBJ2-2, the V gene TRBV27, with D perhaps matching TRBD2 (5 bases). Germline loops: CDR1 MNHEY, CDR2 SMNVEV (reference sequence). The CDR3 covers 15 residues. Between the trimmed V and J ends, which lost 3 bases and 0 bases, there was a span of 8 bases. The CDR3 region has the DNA TGTGCCAGCAGTTTGAGTAGCGCGAACACCGGGGAGCTGTTTTTT. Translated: CASSLSSANTGELFF.

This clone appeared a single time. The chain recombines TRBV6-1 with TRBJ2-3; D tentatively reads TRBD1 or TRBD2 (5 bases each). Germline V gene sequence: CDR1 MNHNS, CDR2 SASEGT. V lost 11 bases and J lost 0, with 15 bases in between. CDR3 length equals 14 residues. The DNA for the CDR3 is TGTGCCGGACGGGACGGTCTGAGCACAGATACGCAGTATTTT. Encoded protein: CAGRDGLSTDTQYF.

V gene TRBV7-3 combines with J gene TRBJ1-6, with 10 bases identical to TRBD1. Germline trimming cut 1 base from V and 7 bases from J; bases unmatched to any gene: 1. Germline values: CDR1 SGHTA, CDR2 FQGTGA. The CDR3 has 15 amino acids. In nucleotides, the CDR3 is TGTGCCAGCAGCTTAAGGGACAGGGGCAATTCACCCCTCCACTTT. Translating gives CASSLRDRGNSPLHF.

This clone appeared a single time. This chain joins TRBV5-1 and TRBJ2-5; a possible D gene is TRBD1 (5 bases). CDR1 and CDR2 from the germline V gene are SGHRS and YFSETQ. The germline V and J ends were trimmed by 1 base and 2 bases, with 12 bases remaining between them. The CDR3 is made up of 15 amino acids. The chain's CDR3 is CASSLQGLGQETQYF. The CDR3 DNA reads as TGCGCCAGCAGCTTGCAGGGTCTGGGACAAGAGACCCAGTACTTC.

The CDR3 reads CASSLPPDTQYF. The CDR3 bases are TGTGCCAGCAGCCTACCACCAGATACGCAGTATTTT. The genes are TRBV7-2 and TRBJ2-3; the D is unclear. Trimming removed 5 bases at V and 4 bases at J, with 7 bases between. Germline V lookup: CDR1 SGHTA, CDR2 FQGNSA. CDR3 length: 12 amino acids. Using reference TRBV7-2 and TRBJ2-3 for the parts outside the CDR3, the full variable domain is GAGVSQSPSNKVTEKGKDVELRCDPISGHTALYWYRQSLGQGLEFLIYFQGNSAPDKSGLPSDRFSAERTGGSVSTLTIQRTQQEDSAVYLCASSLPPDTQYFGPGTRLTVL.